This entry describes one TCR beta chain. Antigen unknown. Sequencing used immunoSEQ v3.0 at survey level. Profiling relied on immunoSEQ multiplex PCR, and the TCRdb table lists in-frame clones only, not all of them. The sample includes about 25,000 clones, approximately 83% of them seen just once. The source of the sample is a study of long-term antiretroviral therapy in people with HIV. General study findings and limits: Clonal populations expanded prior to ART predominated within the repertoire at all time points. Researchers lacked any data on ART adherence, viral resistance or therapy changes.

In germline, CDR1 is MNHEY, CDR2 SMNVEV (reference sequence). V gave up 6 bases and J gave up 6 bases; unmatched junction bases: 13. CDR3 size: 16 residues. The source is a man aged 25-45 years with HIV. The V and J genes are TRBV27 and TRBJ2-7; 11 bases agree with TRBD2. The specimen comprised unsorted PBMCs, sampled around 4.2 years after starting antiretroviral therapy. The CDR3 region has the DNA TGTGCCAGCAGGGTGCTAGCGGGGGGTGGTGGGAGCGAGCAGTACTTC. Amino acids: CASRVLAGGGGSEQYF.